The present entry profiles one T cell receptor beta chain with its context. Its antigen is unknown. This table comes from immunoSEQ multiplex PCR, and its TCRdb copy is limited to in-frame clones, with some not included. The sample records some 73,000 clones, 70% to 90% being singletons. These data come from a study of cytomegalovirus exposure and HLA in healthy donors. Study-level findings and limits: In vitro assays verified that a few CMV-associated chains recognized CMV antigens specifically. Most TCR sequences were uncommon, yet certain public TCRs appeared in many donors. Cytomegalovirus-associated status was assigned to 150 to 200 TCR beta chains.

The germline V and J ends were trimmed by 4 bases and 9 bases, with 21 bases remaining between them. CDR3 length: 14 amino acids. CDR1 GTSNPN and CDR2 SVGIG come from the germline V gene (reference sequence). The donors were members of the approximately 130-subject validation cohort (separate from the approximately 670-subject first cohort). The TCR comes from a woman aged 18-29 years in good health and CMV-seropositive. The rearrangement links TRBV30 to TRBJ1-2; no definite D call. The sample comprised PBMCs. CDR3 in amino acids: CAWTGRRTGNRYTF. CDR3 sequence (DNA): TGTGCCTGGACGGGAAGGCGGACGGGAAACCGCTACACCTTC. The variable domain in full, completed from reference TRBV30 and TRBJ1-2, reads SQTIHQWPATLVQPVGSPLSLECTVEGTSNPNLYWYRQAAGRGLQLLFYSVGIGQISSEVPQNLSASRPQDRQFILSSKKLLLSDSGFYLCAWTGRRTGNRYTFGSGTRLTVV.